A single sample gave rise to the 28 T cell receptor beta chains below, sequenced in a study of T cell responses to AZD1222 COVID-19 vaccine. The assay was immunoSEQ multiplex PCR, and TCRdb's table has in-frame clones only and misses some. Among about 120,000 clones listed, 70% to 90% were seen once. The sequences come from peripheral blood, collected on day 0 of AZD1222 vaccination. These receptors all stem from an adult in good health.

The chain links TRBV19 to TRBJ1-2; a possible D gene is TRBD1 (5 bases). The V gene's germline CDR1 is LNHDA and CDR2 SQIVND (reference sequence). Trimming shortened V by 2 bases and J by 4 bases, and 8 bases separated the two germline ends. The CDR3 loop spans 13 amino acids. The CDR3 sequence is CASSINRIYGYTF. The CDR3 coding sequence is TGTGCCAGTAGTATAAACAGGATCTATGGCTACACCTTC.

This clone came up many times. The V and J genes are TRBV5-1 and TRBJ1-5, with a weak D call TRBD1 (5 bases). Germline CDR1 SGHRS, CDR2 YFSETQ. This CDR3 is 15 amino acids long. V lost 4 bases, J lost 5 bases, and 16 bases lay in between. CDR3 sequence: CASSPEGLLYQPQHF. The CDR3, as DNA: TGCGCCAGCAGCCCGGAGGGACTCCTTTATCAGCCCCAGCATTTT.

The rearrangement joins TRBV5-1 to TRBJ2-3; 8 bases line up with TRBD2. CDR1 SGHRS and CDR2 YFSETQ come from the germline V gene. V gave up 4 bases and J gave up 5 bases; unmatched junction bases: 6. The CDR3 is 14 residues long. CDR3 region: CASSRWREEDTQYF. The CDR3 DNA follows: TGCGCCAGCAGCAGGTGGCGGGAGGAAGATACGCAGTATTTT. The whole variable domain, filled in from reference TRBV5-1 and TRBJ2-3, reads KAGVTQTPRYLIKTRGQQVTLSCSPISGHRSVSWYQQTPGQGLQFLFEYFSETQRNKGNFPGRFSGRQFSNSRSEMNVSTLELGDSALYLCASSRWREEDTQYFGPGTRLTVL.

V and J are TRBV30 and TRBJ1-2; tentative D call: TRBD1 (5 bases). Trimming removed 3 bases at V and 8 bases at J, with 16 bases between. Germline V gene sequence: CDR1 GTSNPN, CDR2 SVGIG (reference sequence). The CDR3 sequence is 13 residues long. The CDR3 here is CAWSLRGEGGYTF. In DNA, the CDR3 is TGTGCCTGGAGCCTACGGGGGGAAGGCGGCTACACCTTC.

This chain joins TRBV30 and TRBJ2-5, with D perhaps TRBD1 or TRBD2 (5 bases each). The CDR3 contains 14 residues. V lost 1 base, J lost 5 bases, and 14 bases lay in between. The germline gives CDR1 GTSNPN, CDR2 SVGIG (reference sequence). This CDR3 reads CAWSGDGGVETQYF. The CDR3 region has the DNA TGTGCCTGGAGTGGGGATGGGGGAGTGGAGACCCAGTACTTC.

The rearrangement uses TRBV5-1 and TRBJ2-7; D possibly matches TRBD1 or TRBD2 (6 bases each). V lost 2 bases and J lost 2, with 26 bases in between. Germline V gene lookup returns CDR1 SGHRS and CDR2 YFSETQ. The CDR3 consists of 19 residues. The CDR3: CASSFLPRGRGLIPYEQYF. CDR3 nucleotide sequence: TGCGCCAGCAGCTTCTTGCCCAGAGGTCGGGGGCTTATACCCTACGAGCAGTACTTC.

This clone was counted a single time. Other DNA sequences in the sample encode the same CDR3. The rearrangement uses TRBV30 and TRBJ1-5, with no clear D. Germline V gene sequence: CDR1 GTSNPN, CDR2 SVGIG (reference sequence). V was cut by 0 bases and J by 0 bases, with 3 bases left in between. The CDR3 length is 13 residues. CDR3 sequence reads: CAWSVDSNQPQHF. CDR3 bases: TGTGCCTGGAGTGTTGATAGCAATCAGCCCCAGCATTTT.

This clone was recorded once. The J gene is TRBJ1-1, the V gene TRBV28; perhaps TRBD1 as D (5 bases). V gave up 6 bases and J gave up 5 bases, with 25 bases separating them. Per the germline V gene, CDR1 is MDHEN and CDR2 is SYDVKM. This CDR3 region has 17 residues. The CDR3 DNA reads TGTGCCAGCAGCTCTCCAGGGACCTCGTTCGGGTGGACTGAAGCTTTCTTT. It is translated as CASSSPGTSFGWTEAFF.

The V gene is TRBV25-1, the J gene TRBJ2-7; D not resolved. V lost 4 bases to trimming and J lost 4 bases, with 5 bases between them. Germline V gene lookup returns CDR1 MGHDK and CDR2 SYGVNS. The length of the CDR3 is 11 residues. The CDR3 loop reads CASSVWYEQYF. The CDR3 DNA sequence: TGTGCCAGCAGTGTGTGGTACGAGCAGTACTTC.

The chain carries TRBV6-2 or TRBV6-3 and TRBJ2-7; 10 nucleotides match TRBD2. There are 15 residues in the CDR3. The germline CDR1 and CDR2 sequences are MNHEY and SVGEGT. V trimming: 4 bases; J trimming: 7 bases; junction bases outside the gene matches: 10. The CDR3 loop reads CASSFNLAGVDEQYF. The DNA for the CDR3 is TGTGCCAGCAGTTTCAATCTAGCGGGAGTTGATGAGCAGTACTTC.

The chain recombines TRBV2 with TRBJ2-7, with TRBD2 matching 14 bases. V was pared by 7 bases and J by 6 bases, with 17 bases of the junction left unmatched. CDR1 SNHLY and CDR2 FYNNEI come from the germline V gene. The CDR3 consists of 18 residues. The CDR3 sequence: CASITGYWTSGRKGEQYF. The CDR3 bases are TGTGCCAGCATCACAGGGTACTGGACTAGCGGGAGGAAGGGCGAGCAGTACTTC.

The sample holds one count of this clone. The chain employs TRBV7-9 and TRBJ1-2; D gene unclear. V dropped 5 bases and J dropped 8 bases, with 21 bases sitting between them. CDR3 length equals 15 residues. The germline V gene has CDR1 SEHNR and CDR2 FQNEAQ (reference sequence). The DNA for the CDR3 is TGTGCCAGCAGCCCTAGTCGGTCCCCGTTTGAAGGCTACACCTTC. This sequence encodes CASSPSRSPFEGYTF.

V gene TRBV3-1 (or the pseudogene TRBV3-2) combines with J gene TRBJ2-7; D is uncertain. With 1 base removed from V and 7 bases from J, the gap between germline ends came to 20 bases. The CDR3 runs 16 residues. Germline V gene sequence: CDR1 LGHDT, CDR2 YNNKEL (reference sequence). The CDR3 DNA reads TGTGCCAGCAGCCAAGGGACCGCTTCATTACTGGGTGAGCAGTACTTC. This translates into CASSQGTASLLGEQYF.

The rearrangement uses TRBV6-6 and TRBJ2-7; D is unresolved. Germline assignment: CDR1 MNHNY and CDR2 SVGAGI (reference sequence). The CDR3 runs 12 residues. Trimming took 5 bases from V and 3 from J, leaving 8 bases between them. CDR3 region: CASSLNYYEQYF. The CDR3 coding sequence is TGTGCCAGCAGTCTAAACTACTACGAGCAGTACTTC.

The chain recombines TRBV5-1 with TRBJ2-3; 7 bases fit TRBD2. CDR3 length: 15 amino acids. The germline V gene has CDR1 SGHRS and CDR2 YFSETQ. The ends lost 5 bases at V and 6 bases at J; junction bases unmatched: 12. DNA of the CDR3: TGCGCCAGCAGGACCGGACTAGGAAGTTCTGATACGCAGTATTTT. This encodes CASRTGLGSSDTQYF.

The genes are TRBV30 and TRBJ1-6; 8 nucleotides align to TRBD1. Trimming at V came to 1 base and at J to 8 bases, leaving 4 bases not matched to a gene. The V gene's germline CDR1 is GTSNPN and CDR2 SVGIG (reference sequence). CDR3 length equals 14 residues. CDR3 in amino acids: CAWSEGQAYSPLHF. The CDR3 DNA follows: TGTGCCTGGAGTGAGGGACAGGCTTATTCACCCCTCCACTTT.

This sequence joins TRBV21-1 and TRBJ1-5; the table assigns TRBD1, which was not confirmed against the DNA. TRBV21-1 is a pseudogene locus. The CDR3 runs to 15 residues. The CDR3 region has the DNA TGTGCCAGCATTCCCCTGGACAGGGGAACTCAGCCCCAGCATTTT. This codes for CASIPLDRGTQPQHF.

The table lists this clone with a few counts. The rearrangement links TRBV5-1 to TRBJ2-7, with 9 bases matching TRBD2. The CDR3 spans 15 residues. Germline-derived CDR1 and CDR2 are SGHRS and YFSETQ. Germline trimming cut 0 bases from V and 7 bases from J; bases unmatched to any gene: 8. CDR3 in amino acids: CASSLDGGGAREQYF. As DNA, the CDR3 is TGCGCCAGCAGCTTGGACGGCGGGGGGGCGCGGGAGCAGTACTTC.

This chain uses TRBV30 with TRBJ1-2; D remains ambiguous. CDR3 length: 12 amino acids. V was cut by 4 bases and J by 0 bases, with 6 bases left in between. CDR1 and CDR2 from the germline V gene are GTSNPN and SVGIG (reference sequence). The CDR3 sequence is CAWMSANYGYTF. CDR3 sequence (DNA): TGTGCCTGGATGTCGGCTAACTATGGCTACACCTTC.

The CDR3 loop is CASSPRTGMNTEAFF. Here the CDR3 DNA reads TGCGCCAGCAGCCCGAGGACAGGCATGAACACTGAAGCTTTCTTT. The chain combines TRBV4-3 with TRBJ1-1; 7 bases map to TRBD1. The germline CDR1 and CDR2 sequences are LGHNA and YSLEER. This CDR3 contains 15 residues. Trimming at V came to 4 bases and at J to 0 bases, leaving 5 bases not matched to a gene.

The chain combines TRBV14 with TRBJ2-5, with D perhaps TRBD1 (6 bases). Trimming pared 2 bases from V and 5 bases from J, leaving 15 bases between. Germline V gene lookup returns CDR1 SGHDN and CDR2 FVKESK. The CDR3 runs 15 residues. The CDR3 sequence: CASSQYLGAGETQYF. CDR3 DNA sequence: TGTGCCAGCAGCCAATATCTGGGGGCCGGGGAGACCCAGTACTTC. Full variable domain (missing parts from reference TRBV14 and TRBJ2-5): EAGVTQFPSHSVIEKGQTVTLRCDPISGHDNLYWYRRVMGKEIKFLLHFVKESKQDESGMPNNRFLAERTGGTYSTLKVQPAELEDSGVYFCASSQYLGAGETQYFGPGTRLLVL.

The CDR3 DNA follows: TGTGCCAGCAGTTTAAGTGACAGGGGGCGCGGGGGCTACACCTTC. Translated, it gives CASSLSDRGRGGYTF. This chain joins TRBV28 and TRBJ1-2, with 10 nucleotides matching TRBD1. Germline loops: CDR1 MDHEN, CDR2 SYDVKM. V shed 2 bases and J 8 bases; nucleotides not matched to a gene: 8. The length of the CDR3 is 15 residues.

J is TRBJ1-5 and V is TRBV5-3; perhaps TRBD1 as D (5 bases). TRBV5-3 is an ORF, with its function uncertain. This CDR3 is built from 21 residues. V lost 0 bases to trimming and J lost 1 base, with 26 bases between them. The CDR3 sequence: CARSLEMPPVGPLVSNQPQHF. The CDR3 DNA follows: TGTGCCAGAAGCTTGGAGATGCCCCCGGTGGGGCCTTTGGTAAGCAATCAGCCCCAGCATTTT.

V and J are TRBV5-1 and TRBJ1-5; TRBD1 is a possible D gene (5 bases). V lost 4 bases and J 5 bases, leaving 13 bases between the germline ends. The CDR3 runs to 14 residues. The V gene's germline CDR1 is SGHRS and CDR2 YFSETQ. The CDR3 DNA sequence: TGCGCCAGCAGCCCACGGGGGAGTGATCAGCCCCAGCATTTT. Translated: CASSPRGSDQPQHF.

This chain connects TRBV11-3 to TRBJ2-7; 14 bases align to TRBD2. With V trimmed by 0 bases and J by 5 bases, 9 bases remained unmatched. CDR3 length: 18 amino acids. Germline loops: CDR1 SGHNT, CDR2 YENEEA. CDR3 sequence reads: CASSLDLPGLAGADEQYF. CDR3 nucleotides: TGTGCCAGCAGCTTAGATCTCCCGGGACTAGCGGGAGCCGACGAGCAGTACTTC.

The chain has TRBV7-2 and TRBJ1-5; weak D call: TRBD1 (5 bases). Trimming left V 5 bases short and J 0 bases short, with 11 bases between. Germline V gives CDR1 SGHTA, CDR2 FQGNSA. This CDR3 has 15 residues. The CDR3 DNA follows: TGTGCCAGCAGCCCAAAGCAGGGTAGCAATCAGCCCCAGCATTTT. It encodes CASSPKQGSNQPQHF.

The rearrangement joins TRBV4-2 to TRBJ2-7; D may be TRBD1 or TRBD2 (5 bases each). The CDR3 has 15 amino acids. CDR1 is LGHNA, CDR2 YNFKEQ, per germline. The ends were cut back, 0 bases at V and 4 bases at J, with 13 bases in the middle. CDR3 loop: CASSQDRGREYEQYF. The DNA of the CDR3 is TGTGCCAGCAGCCAAGATCGGGGCAGGGAGTACGAGCAGTACTTC.

V and J are TRBV6-5 and TRBJ1-6; D might be TRBD1 (5 bases). The V end lost 6 bases, the J end lost 5 bases, and 8 bases lay between the germline ends. CDR1 and CDR2 (germline): MNHEY, SVGAGI. The CDR3 runs to 13 residues. The CDR3 coding sequence is TGTGCCAGCAGGGACAACAATAATTCACCCCTCCACTTT. Residues: CASRDNNNSPLHF.